This entry lists 31 T cell receptor beta chains sequenced from one sample in a study of blood T cell repertoires in COVID-19. TCRdb's table, derived via immunoSEQ multiplex PCR, lists solely in-frame clones and lacks some. This table has roughly 90,000 clones, 80% to 85% appearing once. Sequenced material: peripheral blood. Receptor source: a woman of 80 years or more with active or convalescent COVID-19.

V is TRBV24-1 and J is TRBJ1-4; 8 bases agree with TRBD1. V shed 3 bases, J shed 4 bases, and the junction held 6 bases outside the gene matches. In germline, CDR1 is KGHDR, CDR2 SFDVKD. This CDR3 region has 16 residues. The CDR3 loop is CATSDGQGGFNEKLFF. CDR3 sequence (DNA): TGTGCCACCAGTGATGGACAGGGAGGGTTTAATGAAAAACTGTTTTTT.

This clone was counted once. This chain connects TRBV29-1 to TRBJ1-1; tentatively, D is TRBD1 (5 bases). The CDR3 runs to 14 residues. Germline CDR1 and CDR2: SQVTM and ANQGSEA. V shed 3 bases and J shed 0 bases, with 11 bases lying between them. CDR3 in amino acids: CSVDRSGMNTEAFF. The CDR3 DNA is TGCAGCGTTGATCGGTCAGGGATGAACACTGAAGCTTTCTTT.

This chain joins TRBV21-1 and TRBJ1-1; TRBD1 is taken as the D call from the table, unchecked against the DNA. TRBV21-1 is shown as a pseudogene. The CDR3 sequence is 18 residues long. The CDR3 DNA reads as TGTGCCAGCAGCAAAGCCCCCTCTGGGGCAGGGGGTGCATTGGAAGCTTTCTTT. Amino acid sequence: CASSKAPSGAGGALEAFF.

This clone was seen just once. The J gene is TRBJ2-6, the V gene TRBV7-3; the match to TRBD1 covers 7 bases. The CDR3 runs to 18 residues. Per germline, CDR1 SGHTA and CDR2 FQGTGA. The trim removed 5 bases at V and 0 bases at J, leaving 10 bases unmatched. Here the CDR3 DNA reads TGTGCCAGCAGCCCTCGGACAGGTCCTAGCTCTGGGGCCAACGTCCTGACTTTC. Translation gives CASSPRTGPSSGANVLTF.

The chain has TRBV7-8 and TRBJ1-3; tentatively, D is TRBD1 (6 bases). Germline loops: CDR1 SGHVS, CDR2 FQNEAQ. The CDR3 has 18 residues. Deletions cut 4 bases from V and 0 bases from J, with 19 bases between. This chain's CDR3 is CASSYGTLPFSSGNTIYF. The CDR3 region has the DNA TGTGCCAGCAGCTATGGGACACTCCCTTTCTCCTCTGGAAACACCATATATTTT.

Regarding this clone: One end of the junction does not line up with germline, which may come from a read error. The V and J genes are TRBV28 and TRBJ2-1, with D possibly matching TRBD2 (7 bases). This CDR3 has 13 amino acids. CDR1 is MDHEN, CDR2 SYDVKM, per germline. In DNA, the CDR3 is TGTGCCAGCAGTCTCCCCCTTGGGCAGGGGAGGGTCTTC. It translates to CASSLPLGQGRVF.

This rearrangement joins TRBV29-1 to TRBJ1-3, with D perhaps TRBD1 (5 bases). The CDR3 covers 18 residues. CDR1 and CDR2 from the germline V gene are SQVTM and ANQGSEA. Trimming pared 7 bases from V and 0 bases from J, leaving 25 bases between. DNA of the CDR3: TGCAGCGCCATAGGCACACAGGTACCTTGGAACTCTGGAAACACCATATATTTT. Translated: CSAIGTQVPWNSGNTIYF.

CDR3 bases: TGTGCCAGCAGTGAAATTTTCGGTACCCTCCAAGTCGAGACCCAGTACTTC. The encoded protein is CASSEIFGTLQVETQYF. The rearrangement joins TRBV6-1 to TRBJ2-5; no definite D call. The CDR3 is 17 amino acids. CDR1 and CDR2 (germline): MNHNS, SASEGT. The V end was cut by 2 bases, the J end by 5 bases, with 21 bases between.

The table lists this clone with a few counts. The J gene is TRBJ2-7, the V gene TRBV28; TRBD1 aligns across 9 bases. V shed 5 bases, J shed 1 base, and the junction held 9 bases outside the gene matches. CDR1 MDHEN and CDR2 SYDVKM come from the germline V gene. This CDR3 is built from 16 residues. The CDR3 coding sequence is TGTGCCAGCAGTACCGGTGGGACAGGGAAATCCTACGAGCAGTACTTC. It is translated as CASSTGGTGKSYEQYF.

V gene TRBV7-2 combines with J gene TRBJ1-2; the D is unclear. CDR3 size: 15 residues. The V gene's germline CDR1 is SGHTA and CDR2 FQGNSA. Trimming left V 2 bases short and J 4 bases short, with 14 bases between. CDR3 in amino acids: CASSLPLVPAYGYTF. CDR3 nucleotide sequence: TGTGCCAGCAGCTTACCCCTAGTCCCAGCCTATGGCTACACCTTC.

The chain joins TRBV5-1 to TRBJ2-3; 12 bases align to TRBD2. The germline V gene has CDR1 SGHRS and CDR2 YFSETQ. This CDR3 contains 17 residues. V lost 4 bases and J lost 2; bases outside the gene matches: 8. For the CDR3, the DNA is TGCGCCAGCAGCCCACGGACTAGCGGGGTAACCACAGATACGCAGTATTTT. It yields the protein CASSPRTSGVTTDTQYF.

The table lists this clone with a few counts. The J gene is TRBJ1-2, the V gene TRBV13; 7 bases line up with TRBD1. V shed 0 bases, J shed 7 bases, and the junction held 5 bases outside the gene matches. Germline V gene data show CDR1 as PRHDT and CDR2 as FYEKMQ (reference sequence). The CDR3 spans 14 residues. The CDR3 DNA sequence: TGTGCCAGCAGCTTAGGGGCCACAGGGGTTGGCTACACCTTC. As protein: CASSLGATGVGYTF.

This clone appeared a few times. The genes are TRBV19 and TRBJ1-1; D gene uncertain. The germline V and J ends were trimmed by 7 bases and 2 bases, with 17 bases remaining between them. The CDR3 is 15 amino acids. Germline-derived CDR1 and CDR2 are LNHDA and SQIVND (reference sequence). The CDR3 coding sequence is TGTGCCAGTAATCCTTTCTCGGGTCAAAACACTGAAGCTTTCTTT. Protein product: CASNPFSGQNTEAFF. The full variable domain, in which reference TRBV19 and TRBJ1-1 provide the parts outside the CDR3, is DGGITQSPKYLFRKEGQNVTLSCEQNLNHDAMYWYRQDPGQGLRLIYYSQIVNDFQKGDIAEGYSVSREKKESFPLTVTSAQKNPTAFYLCASNPFSGQNTEAFFGQGTRLTVV.

This clone appeared a single time. This CDR3 reads CASSLIQGVEAFF. CDR3 in DNA: TGTGCCAGCAGCTTAATACAGGGAGTTGAAGCTTTCTTT. V and J are TRBV7-3 and TRBJ1-1; TRBD1 might be the D (6 bases). Trimming left V 1 base short and J 7 bases short, with 10 bases between. The CDR3 runs to 13 residues. CDR1 SGHTA and CDR2 FQGTGA come from the germline V gene.

The genes are TRBV28 and TRBJ2-1; 7 nucleotides align to TRBD2. The V segment lost 3 bases and the J segment 3 bases; nucleotides outside the gene matches: 5. The CDR3 is 15 amino acids. The germline CDR1 and CDR2 sequences are MDHEN and SYDVKM. The CDR3 coding sequence is TGTGCCAGCAGTTTGCTAGCGGAGATCTACAATGAGCAGTTCTTC. Protein sequence: CASSLLAEIYNEQFF.

In this sample, this clone turned up many times. The chain recombines TRBV28 with TRBJ2-7; D is perhaps TRBD1 (6 bases). Germline V CDR1 and CDR2: MDHEN, SYDVKM. V lost 2 bases and J 1 base, leaving 12 bases between the germline ends. This CDR3 is built from 15 residues. CDR3 in amino acids: CASSLGGITSYEQYF. For the CDR3, the DNA is TGTGCCAGCAGTTTAGGGGGCATCACTTCCTACGAGCAGTACTTC.

This chain links TRBV28 with TRBJ2-7; a weak D match, TRBD1 (6 bases). The CDR3 runs to 14 residues. V gave up 6 bases and J gave up 3 bases, with 15 bases separating them. Germline V gene lookup returns CDR1 MDHEN and CDR2 SYDVKM. CDR3 in amino acids: CASREGTLDYEQYF. CDR3 DNA sequence: TGTGCCAGCAGAGAGGGGACATTAGACTACGAGCAGTACTTC.

This clone was counted a few times. CDR3 sequence reads: CASSVSRDTEAFF. CDR3 DNA sequence: TGTGCCAGCAGCGTTTCCAGGGACACTGAAGCTTTCTTT. The genes are TRBV7-3 and TRBJ1-1, with D possibly being TRBD1 (5 bases). Trimming removed 5 bases at V and 3 bases at J, with 10 bases between. The CDR3 has 13 residues. Germline-derived CDR1 and CDR2 are SGHTA and FQGTGA.

V gene TRBV6-6 combines with J gene TRBJ1-2; no reliable D call. V dropped 6 bases and J dropped 5 bases, with 19 bases sitting between them. Germline V CDR1 and CDR2: MNHNY, SVGAGI (reference sequence). This CDR3 contains 15 residues. The CDR3 here is CASRKERDTTYGYTF. CDR3 nucleotide sequence: TGTGCCAGCAGAAAAGAACGGGATACAACATATGGCTACACCTTC.

The J gene is TRBJ2-7, the V gene TRBV15, with 7 bases lining up with TRBD1. V lost 3 bases, J lost 3 bases, and 8 bases stayed unmatched. Germline assignment: CDR1 LNHNV and CDR2 YYDKDF (reference sequence). CDR3 length: 15 residues. The CDR3 DNA reads TGTGCCACCAGCAGTGAACCGGGACAGATCTACGAGCAGTACTTC. Protein sequence: CATSSEPGQIYEQYF.

This chain links TRBV6-4 with TRBJ2-3; 10 positions agree with TRBD2. V lost 4 bases and J lost 6; bases outside the gene matches: 7. Germline CDR1 is MRHNA and CDR2 is SNTAGT. The CDR3 loop spans 15 amino acids. CDR3 nucleotide sequence: TGTGCCAGCAGTGTCGAGCGGGGGGGCTCCGATACGCAGTATTTT. Translating gives CASSVERGGSDTQYF.

The rearrangement links TRBV5-3 to TRBJ1-6; TRBD1 matches at 8 bases. TRBV5-3 is recorded as an ORF, its role being uncertain. V shed 5 bases and J 11 bases; nucleotides not matched to a gene: 15. The CDR3 has 16 amino acids. The DNA of the CDR3 is TGTGCCAGAAGGTCGATCCCGGGACAGGAGTCTCCACCCCTCCACTTT. It yields the protein CARRSIPGQESPPLHF.

This chain uses TRBV6-5 with TRBJ1-3; perhaps TRBD1 as D (5 bases). Trimming shortened V by 6 bases and J by 1 base, and 10 bases separated the two germline ends. The CDR3 runs to 14 residues. Germline-derived CDR1 and CDR2 are MNHEY and SVGAGI. The CDR3 is CASSQDRSGNTIYF. The CDR3 coding sequence is TGTGCCAGCAGCCAAGACAGATCTGGAAACACCATATATTTT.

This chain links TRBV6-6 with TRBJ1-2; 8 positions agree with TRBD1. Germline trimming cut 5 bases from V and 6 bases from J; bases unmatched to any gene: 2. Germline loops: CDR1 MNHNY, CDR2 SVGAGI (reference sequence). This CDR3 has 12 residues. The CDR3 loop is CASSLTGDGYTF. In nucleotides, the CDR3 is TGTGCCAGCAGTCTGACAGGGGATGGCTACACCTTC.

The CDR3 loop is CASSQSQGLGADTQYF. CDR3 bases: TGTGCCAGTAGTCAATCACAGGGCTTGGGAGCAGATACGCAGTATTTT. This chain joins TRBV19 and TRBJ2-3, with a tentative D call TRBD1 (6 bases). This CDR3 is built from 16 residues. V was pared by 5 bases and J by 4 bases, with 19 bases between. Germline V gene sequence: CDR1 LNHDA, CDR2 SQIVND (reference sequence).

This chain joins TRBV25-1 and TRBJ1-1, with 8 bases lining up with TRBD1. Germline V gives CDR1 MGHDK, CDR2 SYGVNS. After removal of 7 bases from V and 2 bases from J, the junction contained 6 bases not matched to a gene. This CDR3 has 14 residues. The CDR3 protein is CASIKTGVNTEAFF. The CDR3 nucleotides are TGTGCCAGCATCAAGACAGGGGTAAACACTGAAGCTTTCTTT. Full variable domain (remainder filled in from reference TRBV25-1 and TRBJ1-1): EADIYQTPRYLVIGTGKKITLECSQTMGHDKMYWYQQDPGMELHLIHYSYGVNSTEKGDLSSESTVSRIRTEHFPLTLESARPSHTSQYLCASIKTGVNTEAFFGQGTRLTVV.

The gene calls are TRBV29-1 and TRBJ1-6, with D unclear. Deletions cut 3 bases from V and 7 bases from J, with 10 bases between. The length of the CDR3 is 13 residues. CDR1 is SQVTM and CDR2 is ANQGSEA in the germline V gene. CDR3 sequence (DNA): TGCAGCGTTGAGGAGACGATAAATTCACCCCTCCACTTT. This translates into CSVEETINSPLHF. The full variable domain, completed using reference TRBV29-1 and TRBJ1-6, is SAVISQKPSRDICQRGTSLTIQCQVDSQVTMMFWYRQQPGQSLTLIATANQGSEATYESGFVIDKFPISRPNLTFSTLTVSNMSPEDSSIYLCSVEETINSPLHFGNGTRLTVT.

This clone was detected a few times. This chain joins TRBV7-9 and TRBJ1-4; 9 nucleotides agree with TRBD1. Trimming took 7 bases from V and 5 from J; bases not matched to a gene: 5. The germline CDR1 and CDR2 sequences are SEHNR and FQNEAQ (reference sequence). The CDR3 has 14 residues. This chain's CDR3 is CASNTGTGNEKLFF. The CDR3 DNA is TGTGCCAGCAATACCGGGACAGGGAATGAAAAACTGTTTTTT. The entire variable domain, with the rest obtained from reference TRBV7-9 and TRBJ1-4, is as follows: DTGVSQNPRHKITKRGQNVTFRCDPISEHNRLYWYRQTLGQGPEFLTYFQNEAQLEKSRLLSDRFSAERPKGSFSTLEIQRTEQGDSAMYLCASNTGTGNEKLFFGSGTQLSVL.

This chain uses TRBV5-4 with TRBJ1-2; TRBD1 aligns across 7 bases. The trim removed 0 bases at V and 0 bases at J, leaving 2 bases unmatched. This CDR3 has 15 residues. Germline CDR1 reads SGHNT; CDR2 reads YYREEE (reference sequence). The CDR3 DNA reads TGTGCCAGCAGCTTGGCGGGACAGACTAACTATGGCTACACCTTC. It translates to CASSLAGQTNYGYTF.

CDR3 DNA sequence: TGTGCCAGCAGTCGGAGGGAGATCGGCACAGATACGCAGTATTTT. The encoded protein is CASSRREIGTDTQYF. This chain joins TRBV2 and TRBJ2-3, with D possibly matching TRBD2 (6 bases). V was pared by 5 bases and J by 1 base, with 13 bases between. Germline lookup yields CDR1 SNHLY and CDR2 FYNNEI. The CDR3 contains 15 residues.

The chain has TRBV20-1 and TRBJ2-7, with 10 bases fitting TRBD2. CDR1 is DFQATT and CDR2 is SNEGSKA in the germline V gene (reference sequence). Trimming at V came to 3 bases and at J to 5 bases, leaving 7 bases not matched to a gene. The CDR3 length is 14 residues. This CDR3 reads CSASYPSGGHEQYF. CDR3 bases: TGCAGTGCTAGTTATCCTAGCGGGGGTCACGAGCAGTACTTC.